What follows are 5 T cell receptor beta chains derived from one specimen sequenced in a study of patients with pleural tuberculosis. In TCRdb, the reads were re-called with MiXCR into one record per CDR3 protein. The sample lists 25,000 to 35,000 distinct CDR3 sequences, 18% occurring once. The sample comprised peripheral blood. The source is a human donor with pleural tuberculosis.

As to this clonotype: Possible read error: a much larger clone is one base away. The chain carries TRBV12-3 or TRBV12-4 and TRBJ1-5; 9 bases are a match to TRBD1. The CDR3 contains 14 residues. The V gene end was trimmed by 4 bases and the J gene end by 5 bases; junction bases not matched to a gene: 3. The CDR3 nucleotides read TGTGCCAGCAGTTGGGGACAGGGAGATCAGCCCCAGCATTTT. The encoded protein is CASSWGQGDQPQHF.

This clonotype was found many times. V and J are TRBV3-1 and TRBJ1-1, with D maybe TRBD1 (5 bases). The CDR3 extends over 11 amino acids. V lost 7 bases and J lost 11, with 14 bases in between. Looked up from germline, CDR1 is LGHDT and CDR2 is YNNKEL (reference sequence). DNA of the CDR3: TGTGCCAGCACCCGGGGGGGGTATGCTTTCTTT. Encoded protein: CASTRGGYAFF.

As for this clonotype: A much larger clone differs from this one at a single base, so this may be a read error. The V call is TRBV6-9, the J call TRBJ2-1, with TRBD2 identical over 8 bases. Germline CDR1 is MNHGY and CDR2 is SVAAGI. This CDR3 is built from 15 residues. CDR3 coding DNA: TGTGCCAGCAGTTACGGGGGGGGGGAAGGTAATGAGCAGCTCTTC. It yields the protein CASSYGGGEGNEQLF.

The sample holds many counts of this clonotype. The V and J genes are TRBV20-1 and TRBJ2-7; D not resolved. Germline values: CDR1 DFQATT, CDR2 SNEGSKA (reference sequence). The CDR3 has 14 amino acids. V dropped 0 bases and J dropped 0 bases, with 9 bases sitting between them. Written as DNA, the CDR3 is TGCAGTGCTAGAGATCCACCTAGCTCCTACGAGCAGTACTTC. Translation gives CSARDPPSSYEQYF.

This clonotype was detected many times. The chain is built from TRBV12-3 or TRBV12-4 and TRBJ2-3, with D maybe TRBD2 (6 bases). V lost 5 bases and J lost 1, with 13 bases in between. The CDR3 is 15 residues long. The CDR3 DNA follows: TGTGCCAGCAGTGCACGGGAGAGTGGCACAGATACGCAGTATTTT. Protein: CASSARESGTDTQYF.